A selection of T cell receptor beta chains follows, all from one sample in a study of blood T cell repertoires in COVID-19. Sequencing used immunoSEQ multiplex PCR; TCRdb keeps in-frame clones, though not all of them. The sample consists of 100,000 or so clones, around 85% of them appearing once. Sequenced input: PBMCs or T cells enriched from blood (not recorded which). The receptors derive from a woman aged 45 to 65 who had recovered from COVID-19. Each CDR3 is given with its conserved first and last residue. The D gene is left open where the match is weak. Clone size, where shown, is once, few, many, or a class for clones that have expanded.

CDR3 protein: CASSGEGPYEQYF
D gene: .
clone size: .
J gene: TRBJ2-7
V gene: TRBV10-1

CDR3 protein: CASSKRQGNTGELFF
D gene: TRBD1
clone size: .
J gene: TRBJ2-2
V gene: TRBV3-1/TRBV3-2

CDR3 protein: CASSPQLAGYTGELFF
D gene: TRBD2
clone size: .
J gene: TRBJ2-2
V gene: TRBV3-1/TRBV3-2

CDR3 protein: CASSLGTANTDTQYF
D gene: .
clone size: .
J gene: TRBJ2-3
V gene: TRBV5-4

CDR3 protein: CSVGQGWAYEQYF
D gene: .
clone size: .
J gene: TRBJ2-7
V gene: TRBV29-1

CDR3 protein: CASSFPAGGAETQYF
D gene: TRBD1
clone size: .
J gene: TRBJ2-5
V gene: TRBV5-4

CDR3 protein: CASSQDSGSDTQYF
D gene: .
clone size: .
J gene: TRBJ2-3
V gene: TRBV3-1/TRBV3-2

CDR3 protein: CASSGLEAGVGGYTF
D gene: .
clone size: .
J gene: TRBJ1-2
V gene: TRBV25-1

CDR3 protein: CASRDTNYGYTF
D gene: .
clone size: .
J gene: TRBJ1-2
V gene: TRBV6-5

CDR3 protein: CASSLGWGEETQYF
D gene: .
clone size: .
J gene: TRBJ2-5
V gene: TRBV5-1

CDR3 protein: CASSPTVNTEAFF
D gene: .
clone size: .
J gene: TRBJ1-1
V gene: TRBV18

CDR3 protein: CSVSWDFRGEQYF
D gene: .
clone size: .
J gene: TRBJ2-7
V gene: TRBV29-1

CDR3 protein: CATRTSGVETQYF
D gene: TRBD2
clone size: .
J gene: TRBJ2-5
V gene: TRBV3-1/TRBV3-2

CDR3 protein: CASSSNTGELFF
D gene: .
clone size: .
J gene: TRBJ2-2
V gene: TRBV5-6

CDR3 protein: CASSLRQGVLAKNIQYF
D gene: .
clone size: .
J gene: TRBJ2-4
V gene: TRBV28

CDR3 protein: CASRTLAKETQYF
D gene: .
clone size: .
J gene: TRBJ2-5
V gene: TRBV3-1/TRBV3-2

CDR3 protein: CASSTDSGNTIYF
D gene: .
clone size: .
J gene: TRBJ1-3
V gene: TRBV7-2

CDR3 protein: CASSPLSRGVAKNIQYF
D gene: .
clone size: .
J gene: TRBJ2-4
V gene: TRBV28

CDR3 protein: CATSDLRIGTGQETQYF
D gene: TRBD1
clone size: .
J gene: TRBJ2-5
V gene: TRBV24-1

CDR3 protein: CASSYGGEGTEAFF
D gene: .
clone size: .
J gene: TRBJ1-1
V gene: TRBV6-5

CDR3 protein: CSASGGPGGNTGELFF
D gene: .
clone size: once
J gene: TRBJ2-2
V gene: TRBV20-1